The 14 T cell receptor beta chains below all came from one sample that was sequenced in a study of cytomegalovirus exposure and HLA in healthy donors. Method: immunoSEQ multiplex PCR; TCRdb's copy keeps in-frame clones and lacks some. The sample holds tens of thousands of clones; about 89% are singletons and the top ten take over 1%. Material for sequencing was PBMCs. The source is a woman between 18 and 30 years old in good health and CMV-seronegative.

The CDR3 protein is CASSLGEDEKLFF. CDR3 in DNA: TGCGCCAGCAGCTTGGGAGAAGATGAAAAACTGTTTTTT. The chain joins TRBV5-1 to TRBJ1-4; D is ambiguous. CDR3 length: 13 amino acids. Germline CDR1 and CDR2: SGHRS and YFSETQ. V shed 0 bases and J shed 6 bases, with 6 bases lying between them. Full variable domain (missing parts from reference TRBV5-1 and TRBJ1-4): KAGVTQTPRYLIKTRGQQVTLSCSPISGHRSVSWYQQTPGQGLQFLFEYFSETQRNKGNFPGRFSGRQFSNSRSEMNVSTLELGDSALYLCASSLGEDEKLFFGSGTQLSVL.

This clone was seen a few times. The chain recombines TRBV7-9 with TRBJ1-3; 8 bases are a match to TRBD1. Trimming removed 8 bases from V and 8 bases from J; junction bases left unmatched: 8. Germline lookup yields CDR1 SEHNR and CDR2 FQNEAQ (reference sequence). This CDR3 spans 13 amino acids. CDR3 nucleotides: TGTGCCAGCCTCAGGACAGGGCGGCACACCATATATTTT. Translated, it gives CASLRTGRHTIYF.

The rearrangement uses TRBV7-9 and TRBJ1-4; TRBD1 is a possible D gene (6 bases). The V gene lost 5 bases and the J gene lost 10 bases, with 17 bases spanning the gap. CDR3 length equals 14 residues. The germline gives CDR1 SEHNR, CDR2 FQNEAQ (reference sequence). The CDR3 DNA reads TGTGCCAGCAGCCAGGACAGTAAATTTGGAAAACTGTTTTTT. As protein: CASSQDSKFGKLFF. The variable domain in full, completed from reference TRBV7-9 and TRBJ1-4, reads DTGVSQNPRHKITKRGQNVTFRCDPISEHNRLYWYRQTLGQGPEFLTYFQNEAQLEKSRLLSDRFSAERPKGSFSTLEIQRTEQGDSAMYLCASSQDSKFGKLFFGSGTQLSVL.

CDR3 sequence (DNA): TGCGCCAGCAGCTTGGACGGTCCGGGGAACACCGGGGAGCTGTTTTTT. Its protein product is CASSLDGPGNTGELFF. This chain connects TRBV5-1 to TRBJ2-2; D is unresolved. CDR3 length equals 16 residues. Trimming removed 0 bases from V and 1 base from J, with 10 bases in between. Germline V gene lookup returns CDR1 SGHRS and CDR2 YFSETQ.

The rearrangement uses TRBV11-3 and TRBJ2-3; tentative D call: TRBD1 (5 bases). This CDR3 region has 14 residues. Germline V gene sequence: CDR1 SGHNT, CDR2 YENEEA. Trimming removed 1 base at V and 2 bases at J, with 7 bases between. The DNA of the CDR3 is TGTGCCAGCAGCTTAGGACAGAACACAGATACGCAGTATTTT. It codes for CASSLGQNTDTQYF. Full variable domain (rest looked up from reference TRBV11-3 and TRBJ2-3): EAGVVQSPRYKIIEKKQPVAFWCNPISGHNTLYWYLQNLGQGPELLIRYENEEAVDDSQLPKDRFSAERLKGVDSTLKIQPAELGDSAVYLCASSLGQNTDTQYFGPGTRLTVL.

V gene TRBV5-1 combines with J gene TRBJ2-2; a possible D gene is TRBD2 (5 bases). The ends were cut back, 3 bases at V and 7 bases at J, with 19 bases in the middle. CDR1 and CDR2 (germline): SGHRS, YFSETQ. This CDR3 region has 16 residues. The CDR3 DNA sequence: TGCGCCAGCAGCTCAAACGAACTACTAGTGGTCGGGGAGCTGTTTTTT. The encoded protein is CASSSNELLVVGELFF.

This rearrangement joins TRBV6-5 to TRBJ1-5, with 7 bases aligning to TRBD1. With 8 bases clipped from V and 5 bases from J, the junction kept 3 bases outside the gene matches. This CDR3 has 12 residues. Germline assignment: CDR1 MNHEY and CDR2 SVGAGI. DNA for the CDR3: TGTGCCAGCGGGGACAGCTATCAGCCCCAGCATTTT. Protein sequence: CASGDSYQPQHF.

The CDR3 nucleotides read TGTGCCAGCAGTTCACAAGCTAGCGGGGGCAGGGAGACCCAGTACTTC. It encodes CASSSQASGGRETQYF. This chain uses TRBV28 with TRBJ2-5; 10 bases fit TRBD2. The CDR3 has 16 residues. With V trimmed by 4 bases and J by 5 bases, 10 bases remained unmatched. CDR1 is MDHEN, CDR2 SYDVKM, per germline.

The chain joins TRBV28 to TRBJ1-3, with D perhaps matching TRBD1 (5 bases). Germline assignment: CDR1 MDHEN and CDR2 SYDVKM. V was trimmed by 4 bases and J by 1 base, leaving 8 bases between them. The CDR3 covers 14 residues. CDR3 in DNA: TGTGCCAGCAGTTCGACAGTATCTGGAAACACCATATATTTT. Translation gives CASSSTVSGNTIYF.

The chain links TRBV2 to TRBJ1-2, with a possible D match to TRBD1 (6 bases). Per germline, CDR1 SNHLY and CDR2 FYNNEI. The CDR3 totals 14 residues. Between the trimmed V and J ends, which lost 6 bases and 7 bases, there was a span of 18 bases. The CDR3 here is CASSPLSGQFGYTF. The CDR3 nucleotides are TGTGCCAGCAGCCCCCTCTCCGGACAGTTTGGCTACACCTTC. Full variable domain (remainder filled in from reference TRBV2 and TRBJ1-2): EPEVTQTPSHQVTQMGQEVILRCVPISNHLYFYWYRQILGQKVEFLVSFYNNEISEKSEIFDDQFSVERPDGSNFTLKIRSTKLEDSAMYFCASSPLSGQFGYTFGSGTRLTVV.

This clone was observed a single time. The genes are TRBV30 and TRBJ2-3; TRBD1 might be the D (5 bases). Germline V CDR1 and CDR2: GTSNPN, SVGIG (reference sequence). The CDR3 length is 12 residues. V gave up 0 bases and J gave up 4 bases, with 5 bases separating them. The CDR3, as DNA: TGTGCCTGGAGTGTAGGGGCAGATACGCAGTATTTT. It translates to CAWSVGADTQYF.

The chain recombines TRBV5-1 with TRBJ2-2, with 8 bases lining up with TRBD2. The CDR3 contains 16 residues. The V segment lost 0 bases and the J segment 2 bases; nucleotides outside the gene matches: 3. The V gene's germline CDR1 is SGHRS and CDR2 YFSETQ. In nucleotides, the CDR3 is TGCGCCAGCAGCTTGGTTAGCGGGGCAAACACCGGGGAGCTGTTTTTT. Its translation: CASSLVSGANTGELFF.

V usage is TRBV10-3 and J usage is TRBJ1-4, with 8 bases fitting TRBD1. Looked up from germline, CDR1 is ENHRY and CDR2 is SYGVKD. Trimming removed 9 bases from V and 5 bases from J; junction bases left unmatched: 5. The length of the CDR3 is 13 residues. CDR3 DNA sequence: TGTGCCATAAGGGGACAGGCGAATGAAAAACTGTTTTTT. Residues: CAIRGQANEKLFF.

The J gene is TRBJ1-2, the V gene TRBV27, with unresolved D. The germline V and J ends were trimmed by 4 bases and 7 bases, with 16 bases remaining between them. The CDR3 loop spans 14 amino acids. CDR1 is MNHEY, CDR2 SMNVEV, per germline (reference sequence). Here the CDR3 DNA reads TGTGCCAGCAGTTCCCCTGACTCGTCCGGTGGCTACACCTTC. Translation gives CASSSPDSSGGYTF.